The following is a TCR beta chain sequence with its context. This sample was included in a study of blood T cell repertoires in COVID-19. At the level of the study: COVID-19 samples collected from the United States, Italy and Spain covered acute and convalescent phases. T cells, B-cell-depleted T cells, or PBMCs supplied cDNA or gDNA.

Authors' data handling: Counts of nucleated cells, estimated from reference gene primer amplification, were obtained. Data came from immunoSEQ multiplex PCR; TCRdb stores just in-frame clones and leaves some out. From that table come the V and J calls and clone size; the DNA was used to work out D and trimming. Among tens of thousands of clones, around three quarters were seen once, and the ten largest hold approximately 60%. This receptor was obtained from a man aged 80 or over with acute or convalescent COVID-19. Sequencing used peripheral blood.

The CDR3 here is CASSQGWIRGSPLHF. CDR3 coding DNA: TGCGCCAGCAGCCAAGGATGGATAAGGGGTTCACCCCTCCACTTT. The chain carries TRBV4-3 and TRBJ1-6; a weak D match, TRBD1 (5 bases). The CDR3 is 15 amino acids. Trimming shortened V by 1 base and J by 9 bases, and 13 bases separated the two germline ends. The germline CDR1 and CDR2 sequences are LGHNA and YSLEER.